These T cell receptor beta chains were read from a single sample in a study of CD8 T cells in ankylosing spondylitis. TCRdb re-analysed the 5' RACE reads in MiXCR, keeping a single row per CDR3 protein. In the table there are about 42,000 distinct CDR3 sequences, approximately 3.6% of which are singletons. Sequencing was done on a sample of blood, either unsorted or a sorted T cell fraction (not recorded which). Receptor source: a female donor with ankylosing spondylitis or in good health (not recorded which). Each CDR3 is given with its conserved first and last residue. D genes are given only for firm matches. Not all rows give a size; the values are once, few, many and, for expanded clones, a class.

11	medium-sized	NA	TRBV6-4	TRBJ1-6	CASPFYSPLHF	TGTGCCAGCCCTTTCTACTCACCCCTCCACTTT
15	medium-sized	TRBD1	TRBV9	TRBJ2-2	CASSLRQGAFGELFF	TGTGCCAGCAGCTTACGACAGGGGGCATTCGGGGAGCTGTTTTTT
15	many	NA	TRBV9	TRBJ1-5	CASSRSTGGNQPQHF	TGTGCCAGCAGCCGCTCAACCGGTGGCAATCAGCCCCAGCATTTT
15	many	NA	TRBV9	TRBJ2-3	CASGRQGLVSDTQYF	TGTGCCAGCGGGAGGCAGGGTCTAGTGTCAGATACGCAGTATTTT
15	many	NA	TRBV9	TRBJ2-6	CASSVGNSGANVLTF	TGTGCCAGCAGCGTAGGTAACTCTGGGGCCAACGTCCTGACTTTC
16	many	TRBD2	TRBV9	TRBJ2-1	CASSVVAAGPYNEQFF	TGTGCCAGCAGCGTAGTCGCAGCGGGGCCCTACAATGAGCAGTTCTTC
13	many	NA	TRBV9	TRBJ1-4	CASSGQSNEKLFF	TGTGCCAGCAGCGGACAGTCTAATGAAAAACTGTTTTTT
16	few	TRBD2	TRBV9	TRBJ2-7	CASSVGLAGGLAEQYF	TGTGCCAGCAGCGTAGGACTAGCGGGGGGTTTGGCCGAGCAGTACTTC
14	many	TRBD1	TRBV9	TRBJ1-2	CASSARTGPRGYTF	TGTGCCAGCAGCGCCCGGACAGGGCCGAGGGGCTACACCTTC
13	NA	NA	TRBV9	TRBJ2-7	CASSVGLPSEQYF	TGTGCCAGCAGCGTAGGACTTCCGAGCGAGCAGTACTTC
16	many	NA	TRBV9	TRBJ2-1	CASSVGTGDLYNEQFF	TGTGCCAGCAGCGTAGGTACGGGGGACCTCTACAATGAGCAGTTCTTC
16	many	NA	TRBV9	TRBJ1-2	CASSEGGGPLGHGYTF	TGTGCCAGCAGCGAGGGCGGGGGGCCCCTTGGGCATGGCTACACCTTC
15	many	NA	TRBV9	TRBJ1-2	CASSVGEGINYGYTF	TGTGCCAGCAGCGTAGGAGAGGGTATCAACTATGGCTACACCTTC
14	many	NA	TRBV9	TRBJ1-2	CASSVGRGNYGYTF	TGTGCCAGCAGCGTAGGTCGGGGAAACTATGGCTACACCTTC
16	few	TRBD2	TRBV9	TRBJ2-3	CASSVTSGGRSDTQYF	TGTGCCAGCAGCGTGACTAGCGGGGGGAGGAGCGATACGCAGTATTTT
15	many	NA	TRBV9	TRBJ2-1	CASSLRLSLDNEQFF	TGTGCCAGCAGCCTCCGACTAAGTTTGGACAATGAGCAGTTCTTC
17	many	TRBD2	TRBV9	TRBJ2-2	CASNKMSGGANTGELFF	TGTGCCAGCAACAAGATGAGCGGGGGGGCGAACACCGGGGAGCTGTTTTTT
12	NA	NA	TRBV21-1	TRBJ1-6	CASRGTGGSLHF	TGTGCCAGCAGAGGGACAGGGGGATCCCTCCACTTT
16	many	NA	TRBV9	TRBJ2-1	CASSVQAGLKYNEQFF	TGTGCCAGCAGCGTACAGGCAGGGCTGAAATACAATGAGCAGTTCTTC
16	NA	TRBD2	TRBV9	TRBJ2-2	CASSVRVIAGAGELFF	TGTGCCAGCAGCGTAAGGGTGATAGCGGGGGCCGGGGAGCTGTTTTTT
13	many	NA	TRBV9	TRBJ1-2	CASSVAADYGYTF	TGTGCCAGCAGCGTCGCGGCCGACTATGGCTACACCTTC
15	medium-sized	NA	TRBV9	TRBJ1-6	CASSPRDWGNSPLHF	TGTGCCAGCAGCCCACGGGACTGGGGGAATTCACCCCTCCACTTT
14	many	NA	TRBV9	TRBJ1-1	CASSVGGVNTEAFF	TGTGCCAGCAGCGTAGGAGGGGTGAACACTGAAGCTTTCTTT
16	NA	TRBD1	TRBV9	TRBJ1-3	CASSVAGTGGVKTIYF	TGTGCCAGCAGCGTAGCCGGGACAGGGGGCGTCAAGACCATATATTTT
12	many	NA	TRBV9	TRBJ1-2	CASSVAPGGYTF	TGTGCCAGCAGCGTAGCTCCGGGTGGCTACACCTTC
17	many	NA	TRBV9	TRBJ2-2	CASSPLSLVGSGGELFF	TGTGCCAGCAGCCCCCTCTCCCTAGTAGGGTCCGGCGGGGAGCTGTTTTTT
19	few	TRBD1	TRBV9	TRBJ2-5	CASSGRDRGLVGGQETQYF	TGTGCCAGCAGCGGACGGGACAGGGGGCTTGTGGGGGGCCAAGAGACCCAGTACTTC
15	many	NA	TRBV9	TRBJ2-5	CASSAFVGGRETQYF	TGTGCCAGCAGCGCATTTGTGGGGGGACGGGAGACCCAGTACTTC
13	many	TRBD2	TRBV9	TRBJ2-3	CASRTSGTDTQYF	TGTGCCTCCAGGACTAGCGGCACAGATACGCAGTATTTT
15	many	TRBD2	TRBV9	TRBJ2-5	CASSVGRGGPETQYF	TGTGCCAGCAGCGTAGGTCGGGGGGGCCCGGAGACCCAGTACTTC
13	few	NA	TRBV9	TRBJ2-5	CASSVAPQETQYF	TGTGCCAGCAGCGTAGCCCCTCAAGAGACCCAGTACTTC
14	many	NA	TRBV9	TRBJ1-1	CASSVDEGDTEAFF	TGTGCCAGCAGCGTAGATGAGGGAGACACTGAAGCTTTCTTT
16	many	NA	TRBV9	TRBJ2-7	CASSVRPAGTTYEQYF	TGTGCCAGCAGCGTAAGGCCAGCGGGGACAACCTACGAGCAGTACTTC
14	many	NA	TRBV9	TRBJ2-7	CASSPHARVHEQYF	TGTGCCAGCAGCCCTCACGCGAGGGTCCACGAGCAGTACTTC
18	many	TRBD1	TRBV9	TRBJ2-1	CASSVQAGGSSYYNEQFF	TGTGCCAGCAGCGTCCAGGCAGGGGGTTCCTCTTATTACAATGAGCAGTTCTTC
14	many	NA	TRBV9	TRBJ2-2	CASRALGNTGELFF	TGTGCCAGCAGAGCACTTGGGAACACCGGGGAGCTGTTTTTT